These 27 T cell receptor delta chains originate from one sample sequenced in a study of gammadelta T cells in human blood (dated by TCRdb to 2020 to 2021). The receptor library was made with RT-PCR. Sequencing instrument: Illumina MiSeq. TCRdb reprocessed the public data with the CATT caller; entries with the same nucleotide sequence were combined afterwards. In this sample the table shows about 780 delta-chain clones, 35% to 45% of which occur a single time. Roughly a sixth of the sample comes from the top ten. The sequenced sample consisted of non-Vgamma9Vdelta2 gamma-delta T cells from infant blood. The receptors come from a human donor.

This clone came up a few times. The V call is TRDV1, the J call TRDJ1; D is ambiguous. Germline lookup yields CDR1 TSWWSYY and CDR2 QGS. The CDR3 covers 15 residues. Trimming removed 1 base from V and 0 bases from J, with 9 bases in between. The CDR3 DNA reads TGTGCTCTTGGGGAACACCCTTTGTACACCGATAAACTCATCTTT. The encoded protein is CALGEHPLYTDKLIF.

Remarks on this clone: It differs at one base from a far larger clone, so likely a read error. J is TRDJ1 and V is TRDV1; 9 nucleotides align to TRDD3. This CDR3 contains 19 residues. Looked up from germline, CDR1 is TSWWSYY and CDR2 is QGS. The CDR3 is CALRELTAHRGIPNYKLIF. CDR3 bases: TGTGCTCTTAGGGAACTTACGGCCCACCGGGGGATACCGAATTATAAACTCATCTTT.

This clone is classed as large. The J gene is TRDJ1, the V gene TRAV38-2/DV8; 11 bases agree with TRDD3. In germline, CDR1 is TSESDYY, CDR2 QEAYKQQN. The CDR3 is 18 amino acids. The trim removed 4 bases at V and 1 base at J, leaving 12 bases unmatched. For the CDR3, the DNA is TGTGCTTATAGGTGTTCCTACCGTGGGGGATACGGCACCGATAAACTCATCTTT. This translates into CAYRCSYRGGYGTDKLIF.

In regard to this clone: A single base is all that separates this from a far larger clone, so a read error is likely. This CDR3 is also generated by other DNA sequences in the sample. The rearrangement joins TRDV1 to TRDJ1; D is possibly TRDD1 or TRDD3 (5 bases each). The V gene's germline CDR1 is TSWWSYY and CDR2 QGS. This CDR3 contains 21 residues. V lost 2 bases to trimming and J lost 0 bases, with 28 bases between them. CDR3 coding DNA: TGTGCTCTTGGGGAATCGAATAGGTGGTACGGGGGCTACTCGTACACCGATAAACTCATCTTT. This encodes CALGESNRWYGGYSYTDKLIF.

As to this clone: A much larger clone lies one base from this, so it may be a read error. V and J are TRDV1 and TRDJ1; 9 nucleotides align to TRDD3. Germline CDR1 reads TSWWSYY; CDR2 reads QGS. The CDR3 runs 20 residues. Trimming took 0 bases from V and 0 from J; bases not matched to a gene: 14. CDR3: CALGELDLLAGIRHTDKLIF. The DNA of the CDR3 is TGTGCTCTTGGGGAACTAGACCTACTTGCGGGGATACGCCACACCGATAAACTCATCTTT.

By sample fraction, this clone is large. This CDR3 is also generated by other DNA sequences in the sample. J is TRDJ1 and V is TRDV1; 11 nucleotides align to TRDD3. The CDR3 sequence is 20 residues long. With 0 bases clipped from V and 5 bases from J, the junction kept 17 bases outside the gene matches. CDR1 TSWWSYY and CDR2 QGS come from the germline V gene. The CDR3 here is CALGELRSYWGIGVKDKLIF. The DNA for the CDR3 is TGTGCTCTTGGGGAACTTAGATCCTACTGGGGGATAGGTGTTAAGGATAAACTCATCTTT.

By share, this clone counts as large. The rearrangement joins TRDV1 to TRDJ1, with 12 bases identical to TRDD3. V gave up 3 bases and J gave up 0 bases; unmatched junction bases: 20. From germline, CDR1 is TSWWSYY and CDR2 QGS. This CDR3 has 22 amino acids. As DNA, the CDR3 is TGTGCTCTTGGGGAGGGTCCTACCCCCGGGGACTGGGGGATACATAACACCGATAAACTCATCTTT. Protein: CALGEGPTPGDWGIHNTDKLIF.

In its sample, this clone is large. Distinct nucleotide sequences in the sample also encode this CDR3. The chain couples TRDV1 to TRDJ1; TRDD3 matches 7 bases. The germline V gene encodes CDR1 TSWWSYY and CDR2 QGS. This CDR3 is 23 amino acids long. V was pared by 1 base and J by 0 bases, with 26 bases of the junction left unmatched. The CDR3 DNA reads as TGTGCTCTTGGGGAACCCCGGGGGCCCCGGTGGACTGGGGACCCTGATTACACCGATAAACTCATCTTT. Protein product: CALGEPRGPRWTGDPDYTDKLIF.

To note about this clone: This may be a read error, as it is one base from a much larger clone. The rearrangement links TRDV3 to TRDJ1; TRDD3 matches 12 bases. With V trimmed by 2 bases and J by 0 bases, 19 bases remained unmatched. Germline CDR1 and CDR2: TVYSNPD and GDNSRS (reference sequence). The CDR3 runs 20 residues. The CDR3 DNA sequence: TGTGCCTTTGTGGTGCCTTCCTACTGGGGGATACTAGGGTACACCGATAAACTCATCTTT. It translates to CAFVVPSYWGILGYTDKLIF.

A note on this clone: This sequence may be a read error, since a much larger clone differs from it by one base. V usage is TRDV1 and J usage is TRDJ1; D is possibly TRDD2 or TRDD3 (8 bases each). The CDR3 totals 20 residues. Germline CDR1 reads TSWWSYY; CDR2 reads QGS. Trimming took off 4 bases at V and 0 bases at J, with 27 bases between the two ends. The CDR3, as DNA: TGTGCTCTTGGGGGCCTTCCTAGTACTGGGGGGTGGCGTTACACCGATAAACTCATCTTT. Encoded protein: CALGGLPSTGGWRYTDKLIF.

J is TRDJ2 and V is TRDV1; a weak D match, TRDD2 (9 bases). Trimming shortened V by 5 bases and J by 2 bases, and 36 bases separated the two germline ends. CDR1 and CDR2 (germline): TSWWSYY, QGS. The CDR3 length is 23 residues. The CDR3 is CALGRRPSYGYWGSHLLTAQLFF. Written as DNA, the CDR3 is TGTGCTCTTGGGAGAAGGCCTTCCTACGGGTACTGGGGGTCACACTTATTGACAGCACAACTCTTCTTT.

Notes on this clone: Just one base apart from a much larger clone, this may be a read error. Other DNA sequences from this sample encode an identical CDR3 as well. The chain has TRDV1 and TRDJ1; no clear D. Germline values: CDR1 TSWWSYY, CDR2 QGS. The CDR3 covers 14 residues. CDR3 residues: CALGELVGTDKLIF. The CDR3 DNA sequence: TGTGCTCTTGGGGAATTAGTAGGAACCGATAAACTCATATTT.

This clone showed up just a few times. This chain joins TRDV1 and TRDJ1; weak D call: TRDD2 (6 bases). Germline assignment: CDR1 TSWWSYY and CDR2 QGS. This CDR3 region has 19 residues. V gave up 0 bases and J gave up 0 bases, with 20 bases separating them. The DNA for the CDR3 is TGTGCTCTTGGGGAACTCTCCTACGCACCCGGGGGGTACACCGATAAACTCATCTTT. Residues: CALGELSYAPGGYTDKLIF.

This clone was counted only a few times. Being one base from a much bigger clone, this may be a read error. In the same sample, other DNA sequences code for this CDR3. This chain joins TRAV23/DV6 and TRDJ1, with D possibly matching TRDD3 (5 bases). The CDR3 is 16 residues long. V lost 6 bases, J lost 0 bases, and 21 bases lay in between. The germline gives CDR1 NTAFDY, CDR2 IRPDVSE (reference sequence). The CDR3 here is CAVEKVRGRYTDKLIF. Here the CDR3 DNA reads TGTGCAGTGGAGAAGGTTCGGGGACGATACACCGATAAACTCATCTTT.

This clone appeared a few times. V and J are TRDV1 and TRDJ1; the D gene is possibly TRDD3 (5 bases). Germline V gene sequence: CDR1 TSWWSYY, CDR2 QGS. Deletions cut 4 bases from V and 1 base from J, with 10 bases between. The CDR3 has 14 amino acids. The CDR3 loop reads CALGVGESTDKLIF. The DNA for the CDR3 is TGTGCTCTTGGGGTCGGGGAGAGCACCGATAAACTCATCTTT.

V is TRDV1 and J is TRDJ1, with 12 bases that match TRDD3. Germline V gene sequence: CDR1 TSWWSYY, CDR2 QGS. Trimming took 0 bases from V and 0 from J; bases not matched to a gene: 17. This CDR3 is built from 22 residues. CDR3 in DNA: TGTGCTCTTGGGGAACTATCTCTCCTAAAAGACTGGGGGATACCGAACACCGATAAACTCATCTTT. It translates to CALGELSLLKDWGIPNTDKLIF.

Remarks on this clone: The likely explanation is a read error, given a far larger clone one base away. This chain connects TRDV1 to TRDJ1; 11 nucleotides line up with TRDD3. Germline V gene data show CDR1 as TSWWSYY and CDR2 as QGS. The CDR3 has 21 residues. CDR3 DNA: TGTGCTCTTGGGGAACTCGGGCTACGGGTGGGGGATACGCCGTACACCGCTAAACTCATCTTT. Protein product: CALGELGLRVGDTPYTAKLIF.

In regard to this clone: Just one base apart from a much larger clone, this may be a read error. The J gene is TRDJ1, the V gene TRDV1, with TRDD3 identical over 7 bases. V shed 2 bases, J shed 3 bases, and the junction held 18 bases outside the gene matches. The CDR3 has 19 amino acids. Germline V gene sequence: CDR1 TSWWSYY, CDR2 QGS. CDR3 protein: CALGEILLRALGVADKLIF. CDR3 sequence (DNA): TGTGCTCTTGGGGAAATCCTCTTGAGAGCCCTGGGGGTAGCCGATAAACTCATCTTT.

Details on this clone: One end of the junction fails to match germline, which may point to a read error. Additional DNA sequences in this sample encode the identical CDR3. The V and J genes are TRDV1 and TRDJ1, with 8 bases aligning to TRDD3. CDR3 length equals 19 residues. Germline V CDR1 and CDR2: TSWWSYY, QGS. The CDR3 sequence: CALGERRAFPRTGGSKLIF. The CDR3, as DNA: TGTGCTCTTGGGGAACGTCGGGCCTTCCCTCGAACTGGGGGGTCTAAACTCATATTT.

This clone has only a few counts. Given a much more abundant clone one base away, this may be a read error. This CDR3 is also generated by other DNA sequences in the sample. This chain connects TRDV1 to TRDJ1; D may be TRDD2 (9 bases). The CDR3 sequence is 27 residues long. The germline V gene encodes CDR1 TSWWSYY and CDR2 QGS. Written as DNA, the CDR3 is TGTGCTCTGGGGGAACCGTACAATCGGCCTTCCTACGAGGTTGCCATCCTTACTGGGGGTTACACCGATAAACTCATCTTT. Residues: CALGEPYNRPSYEVAILTGGYTDKLIF.

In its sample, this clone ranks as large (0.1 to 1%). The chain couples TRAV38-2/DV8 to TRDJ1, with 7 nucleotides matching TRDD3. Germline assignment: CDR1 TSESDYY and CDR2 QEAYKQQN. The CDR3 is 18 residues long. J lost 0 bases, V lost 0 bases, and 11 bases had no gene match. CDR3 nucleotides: TGTGCTTATAGGAGCGCGCCCAGCGGATACGGGTACACCGATAAACTCATCTTT. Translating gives CAYRSAPSGYGYTDKLIF.

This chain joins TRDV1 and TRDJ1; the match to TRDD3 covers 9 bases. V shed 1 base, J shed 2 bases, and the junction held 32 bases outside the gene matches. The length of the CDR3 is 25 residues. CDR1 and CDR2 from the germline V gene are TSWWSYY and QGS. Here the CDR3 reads CALGERLHTVLNVLGESPGTDKLIF. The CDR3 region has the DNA TGTGCTCTTGGGGAACGCCTTCATACGGTTTTGAACGTACTGGGGGAGTCCCCGGGTACCGATAAACTCATCTTT.

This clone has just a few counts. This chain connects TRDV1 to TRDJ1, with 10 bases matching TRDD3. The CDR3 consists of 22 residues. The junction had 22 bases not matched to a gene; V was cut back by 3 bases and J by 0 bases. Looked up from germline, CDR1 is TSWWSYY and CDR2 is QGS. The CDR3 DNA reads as TGTGCTCTTGGGGACCGAGCCTTAGAGCAAACTGGGGGATCAACGTACACCGATAAACTCATCTTT. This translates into CALGDRALEQTGGSTYTDKLIF.

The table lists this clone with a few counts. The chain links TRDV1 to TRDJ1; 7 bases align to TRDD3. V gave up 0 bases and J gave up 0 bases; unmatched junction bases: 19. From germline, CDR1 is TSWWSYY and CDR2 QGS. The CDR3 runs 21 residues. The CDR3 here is CALGELGRPNAWGPHTDKLIF. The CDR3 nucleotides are TGTGCTCTTGGGGAACTAGGTCGTCCTAATGCCTGGGGGCCCCACACCGATAAACTCATCTTT.

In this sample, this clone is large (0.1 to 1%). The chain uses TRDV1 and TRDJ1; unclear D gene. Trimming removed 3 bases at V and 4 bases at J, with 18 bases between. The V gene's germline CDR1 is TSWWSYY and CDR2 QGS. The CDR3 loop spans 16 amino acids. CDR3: CALGDPAPPPGDKLIF. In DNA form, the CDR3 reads TGTGCTCTTGGGGACCCGGCCCCTCCCCCGGGCGATAAACTCATCTTT.

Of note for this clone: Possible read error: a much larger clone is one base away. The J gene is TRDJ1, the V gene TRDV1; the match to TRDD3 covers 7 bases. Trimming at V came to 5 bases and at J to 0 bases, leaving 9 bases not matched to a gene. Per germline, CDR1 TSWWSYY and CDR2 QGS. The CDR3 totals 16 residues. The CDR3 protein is CALGPGGGGYTDKLIF. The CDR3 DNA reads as TGTGCTCTTGGGCCTGGGGGCGGGGGTTACACCGATAAACTCATCTTT.

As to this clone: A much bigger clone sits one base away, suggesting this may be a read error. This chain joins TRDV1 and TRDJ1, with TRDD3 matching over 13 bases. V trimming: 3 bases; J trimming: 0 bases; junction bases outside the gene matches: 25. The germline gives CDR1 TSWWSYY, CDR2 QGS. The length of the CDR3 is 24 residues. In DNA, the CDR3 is TGTGCTCTTGGGGAGACTGCCTCTTCCCCACTTAACTGGGGGATACGCGGGTACACCGATAAACTCATCTTT. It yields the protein CALGETASSPLNWGIRGYTDKLIF.